The 30 T cell receptor beta chains below come from one sample, sequenced in a study of T-cell memory formation after mild COVID-19. A single record per CDR3 protein comes from TCRdb applying MiXCR to the 5' RACE reads. The sample includes more than 250,000 distinct CDR3 sequences, approximately 15% of them seen just once. The sequenced sample consisted of PBMCs or a T cell subset sorted from them (not recorded which). The source of these receptors is a man aged 18 to 30 who had mild COVID-19 (a few samples of this study predate the infection). Cell type and time point are not known.

This clonotype was found a few times. This chain joins TRBV7-9 and TRBJ1-1; D remains ambiguous. V lost 1 base and J lost 1, with 4 bases in between. CDR3 length equals 13 residues. Germline V gene sequence: CDR1 SEHNR, CDR2 FQNEAQ (reference sequence). The CDR3 spells CASSLVENTEAFF. Written as DNA, the CDR3 is TGTGCCAGCAGCTTAGTTGAGAACACTGAAGCTTTCTTT.

This chain uses TRBV7-9 with TRBJ2-4; 7 bases map to TRBD1. In germline, CDR1 is SEHNR, CDR2 FQNEAQ (reference sequence). This CDR3 region has 14 residues. J gave up 1 base and V 5 bases, and 2 bases lay outside the gene matches. CDR3 in amino acids: CASSATGAKNIQYF. As DNA, the CDR3 is TGTGCCAGCAGCGCGACAGGGGCCAAAAACATTCAGTACTTC.

This chain connects TRBV6-6 to TRBJ2-3, with 14 bases identical to TRBD2. The junction had 7 bases not matched to a gene; V was cut back by 6 bases and J by 2 bases. CDR1 MNHNY and CDR2 SVGAGI come from the germline V gene (reference sequence). This CDR3 spans 17 amino acids. The CDR3 DNA is TGTGCCAGCAGATCCCGGACTAGCGGGGGGCCCACAGATACGCAGTATTTT. The encoded protein is CASRSRTSGGPTDTQYF.

This clonotype occurred a few times. V and J are TRBV7-6 and TRBJ1-5, with D hard to call. CDR3 size: 13 residues. Germline assignment: CDR1 SGHVS and CDR2 FNYEAQ. V lost 5 bases and J lost 11, with 16 bases in between. The DNA of the CDR3 is TGTGCCAGCAGCCTGGGTGGGGTAGGAGCCCAGCATTTT. Its translation is CASSLGGVGAQHF.

The sample holds a few counts of this clonotype. The rearrangement links TRBV9 to TRBJ1-1; D gene uncertain. The CDR3 runs 13 residues. From germline, CDR1 is SGDLS and CDR2 YYNGEE. V lost 6 bases and J lost 3, with 12 bases in between. In nucleotides, the CDR3 is TGTGCCAGCAACACAGAGAGGGACACTGAAGCTTTCTTT. It specifies CASNTERDTEAFF.

This clonotype was found a few times. The V and J genes are TRBV7-2 and TRBJ1-2; D gene uncertain. The CDR3 spans 15 residues. V was pared by 5 bases and J by 0 bases, with 13 bases between. Germline CDR1 reads SGHTA; CDR2 reads FQGNSA. The CDR3 nucleotides are TGTGCCAGCAGCGCCTCGACGGTTACTAACTATGGCTACACCTTC. It codes for CASSASTVTNYGYTF.

This clonotype was counted a few times. The rearrangement links TRBV5-1 to TRBJ1-3; D is possibly TRBD1 (5 bases). The CDR3 extends over 16 amino acids. Trimming took off 0 bases at V and 4 bases at J, with 14 bases between the two ends. Germline CDR1 SGHRS, CDR2 YFSETQ. The CDR3: CASSLVFRGLGNTIYF. CDR3 sequence (DNA): TGCGCCAGCAGCTTGGTTTTTAGGGGCCTCGGAAACACCATATATTTT. Full variable domain (rest looked up from reference TRBV5-1 and TRBJ1-3): KAGVTQTPRYLIKTRGQQVTLSCSPISGHRSVSWYQQTPGQGLQFLFEYFSETQRNKGNFPGRFSGRQFSNSRSEMNVSTLELGDSALYLCASSLVFRGLGNTIYFGEGSWLTVV.

This clonotype was recorded a few times. This chain uses TRBV20-1 with TRBJ2-1; the match to TRBD2 covers 13 bases. CDR1 is DFQATT, CDR2 SNEGSKA, per germline (reference sequence). The trim removed 6 bases at V and 5 bases at J, leaving 7 bases unmatched. CDR3 length: 15 amino acids. The CDR3, as DNA: TGCAGTGCCCACCCGGGACTAGCGGGGAACAATGAGCAGTTCTTC. The encoded protein is CSAHPGLAGNNEQFF.

This clonotype came up many times. The chain uses TRBV24-1 and TRBJ2-2; no definite D call. Trimming removed 2 bases at V and 6 bases at J, with 3 bases between. This CDR3 comprises 12 residues. Germline assignment: CDR1 KGHDR and CDR2 SFDVKD. In DNA form, the CDR3 reads TGTGCCACCAGTGATTCAGCCGGGGAGCTGTTTTTT. Its protein product is CATSDSAGELFF.

This rearrangement joins TRBV9 to TRBJ2-3; no clear D gene. Trimming took off 5 bases at V and 0 bases at J, with 7 bases between the two ends. Germline assignment: CDR1 SGDLS and CDR2 YYNGEE. The CDR3 totals 13 residues. The DNA of the CDR3 is TGTGCCAGCAGAAACGATAGCACAGATACGCAGTATTTT. Its translation is CASRNDSTDTQYF.

This clonotype showed up just a few times. The chain employs TRBV29-1 and TRBJ2-5; D is ambiguous. Germline CDR1 is SQVTM and CDR2 is ANQGSEA. V lost 6 bases to trimming and J lost 2 bases, with 13 bases between them. This CDR3 spans 13 amino acids. DNA for the CDR3: TGCAGCGTCGCCATGGCGGAGCAAGAGACCCAGTACTTC. Protein product: CSVAMAEQETQYF.

This chain joins TRBV4-2 and TRBJ2-7; unclear D gene. The CDR3 is made up of 16 amino acids. The germline V gene encodes CDR1 LGHNA and CDR2 YNFKEQ. Between the trimmed V and J ends, which lost 0 bases and 5 bases, there was a span of 17 bases. CDR3 bases: TGTGCCAGCAGCCAAGACCTCCCCGGACGGCAGGACGAGCAGTACTTC. Its protein is CASSQDLPGRQDEQYF.

This chain connects TRBV6-5 to TRBJ2-4; D is possibly TRBD1 (6 bases). V shed 6 bases and J shed 0 bases, with 15 bases lying between them. Germline V gene lookup returns CDR1 MNHEY and CDR2 SVGAGI. The CDR3 length is 16 residues. The CDR3 protein is CASSPPRGIAKNIQYF. CDR3 in DNA: TGTGCCAGCAGCCCCCCCAGGGGAATAGCCAAAAACATTCAGTACTTC.

The gene calls are TRBV7-2 and TRBJ2-5, with 8 positions matching TRBD1. Germline CDR1 reads SGHTA; CDR2 reads FQGNSA. This CDR3 has 15 residues. V dropped 5 bases and J dropped 5; count of bases not matched to a gene: 10. CDR3 loop: CASSPDRGAAETQYF. For the CDR3, the DNA is TGTGCCAGCAGCCCCGACAGGGGCGCCGCGGAGACCCAGTACTTC.

The chain joins TRBV3-1 to TRBJ2-1, with 7 bases identical to TRBD2. This CDR3 is 14 amino acids long. Germline-derived CDR1 and CDR2 are LGHDT and YNNKEL (reference sequence). Trimming at V came to 3 bases and at J to 5 bases, leaving 4 bases not matched to a gene. This CDR3 reads CASSHTAGNNEQFF. The CDR3, as DNA: TGTGCCAGCAGCCATACAGCGGGGAACAATGAGCAGTTCTTC.

The chain joins TRBV25-1 to TRBJ2-1; D possibly corresponds to TRBD2 (6 bases). V lost 0 bases and J 5 bases, leaving 11 bases between the germline ends. The length of the CDR3 is 15 residues. CDR1 MGHDK and CDR2 SYGVNS come from the germline V gene. CDR3: CASSEYEGGDNEQFF. The CDR3 nucleotides are TGTGCCAGCAGTGAATATGAGGGCGGGGACAATGAGCAGTTCTTC.

This clonotype was counted only a few times. V gene TRBV4-2 combines with J gene TRBJ1-4; D uncertain. The CDR3 totals 15 residues. Germline loops: CDR1 LGHNA, CDR2 YNFKEQ. V was pared by 2 bases and J by 5 bases, with 12 bases between. The CDR3 DNA reads TGTGCCAGCAGCCAAAACACCGCCACGAATGAAAAACTGTTTTTT. Its protein product is CASSQNTATNEKLFF.

This clonotype appeared many times. CDR3 bases: TGTGCCAGCAGCTCGGGCCCTCCAGATACGCAGTATTTT. Its protein product is CASSSGPPDTQYF. The genes are TRBV7-2 and TRBJ2-3; D is uncertain. The CDR3 runs to 13 residues. V lost 4 bases to trimming and J lost 4 bases, with 9 bases between them. Germline V gene lookup returns CDR1 SGHTA and CDR2 FQGNSA.

This clonotype turned up a few times. The CDR3 coding sequence is TGTGCCAGCAGTACCCCGGGCCCGCCCTATGGCTACACCTTC. Its protein product is CASSTPGPPYGYTF. The chain recombines TRBV28 with TRBJ1-2, with D unclear. Germline CDR1 MDHEN, CDR2 SYDVKM. V shed 5 bases and J shed 4 bases, with 14 bases lying between them. The length of the CDR3 is 14 residues.

J is TRBJ1-1 and V is TRBV18; no clear D gene. Trimming removed 3 bases from V and 4 bases from J, with 12 bases in between. Germline loops: CDR1 KGHSH, CDR2 LQKENI. The CDR3 length is 14 residues. CDR3 amino acids: CASSPSGWSTEAFF. In nucleotides, the CDR3 is TGTGCCAGCTCACCTTCGGGTTGGAGCACTGAAGCTTTCTTT.

The rearrangement joins TRBV12-3 or TRBV12-4 to TRBJ1-1; 10 bases line up with TRBD1. CDR3 length equals 16 residues. V shed 5 bases and J 0 bases; nucleotides not matched to a gene: 6. The chain's CDR3 is CASSAGQGTMNTEAFF. The CDR3 DNA sequence: TGTGCCAGCAGTGCGGGACAGGGGACCATGAACACTGAAGCTTTCTTT.

This chain links TRBV4-3 with TRBJ2-7; D gene uncertain. Trimming stripped 1 base from V and 1 base from J, with 5 bases between. Germline assignment: CDR1 LGHNA and CDR2 YSLEER. The CDR3 totals 13 residues. CDR3 region: CASSQGTSYEQYF. Here the CDR3 DNA reads TGCGCCAGCAGCCAAGGGACGTCCTACGAGCAGTACTTC.

This clonotype has a handful of counts. The CDR3 bases are TGTGCCAGCAGCTTTTCGCGGACCCGGGACGGCTATGGCTACACCTTC. Amino acid sequence: CASSFSRTRDGYGYTF. V is TRBV4-2 and J is TRBJ1-2, with D possibly TRBD1 on 5 matching bases. The CDR3 runs 16 residues. V lost 5 bases to trimming and J lost 4 bases, with 20 bases between them. Germline-derived CDR1 and CDR2 are LGHNA and YNFKEQ.

A few counts support this clonotype. V and J are TRBV12-3 or TRBV12-4 and TRBJ2-2; 9 bases are a match to TRBD1. Trimming cost V 6 bases and J 0 bases; bases outside gene matches: 2. This CDR3 region has 15 residues. The CDR3 bases are TGTGCCAGCAGAACAGGGGGCGCGAACACCGGGGAGCTGTTTTTT. Protein sequence: CASRTGGANTGELFF.

The V call is TRBV5-5, the J call TRBJ2-1; D might be TRBD1 (6 bases). The CDR3 extends over 14 amino acids. Germline-derived CDR1 and CDR2 are SGHKS and YYEKEE (reference sequence). V was shortened by 1 base and J by 5 bases, with 10 bases between the two germline ends. As DNA, the CDR3 is TGTGCCAGCAGCTTGTGGCAGGGGAACAATGAGCAGTTCTTC. Translating it yields CASSLWQGNNEQFF.

The chain uses TRBV5-6 and TRBJ2-7, with 7 nucleotides matching TRBD2. The CDR3 runs 15 residues. Unmatched junction bases numbered 6, after V lost 3 bases and J lost 0 bases. Germline V CDR1 and CDR2: SGHDT, YYEEEE. The DNA for the CDR3 is TGTGCCAGCAGCTCCGGGGGGTTGAGCTCCTACGAGCAGTACGTC. It specifies CASSSGGLSSYEQYV.

V usage is TRBV20-1 and J usage is TRBJ1-5; 8 bases agree with TRBD1. CDR1 is DFQATT and CDR2 is SNEGSKA in the germline V gene (reference sequence). V was clipped by 5 bases and J by 4 bases; unmatched bases: 7. The CDR3 totals 14 residues. Written as DNA, the CDR3 is TGCAGTGCTTTGACAGGGGCATTTAATCAGCCCCAGCATTTT. Translating it yields CSALTGAFNQPQHF.

In this sample, this clonotype turned up many times. The V and J genes are TRBV7-2 and TRBJ2-3; tentatively, D is TRBD1 (5 bases). Looked up from germline, CDR1 is SGHTA and CDR2 is FQGNSA. Trimming left V 2 bases short and J 10 bases short, with 10 bases between. The CDR3 runs to 12 residues. CDR3: CASSLRQKAQYF. CDR3 in DNA: TGTGCCAGCAGCTTACGACAGAAGGCGCAGTATTTT.

The rearrangement links TRBV7-3 to TRBJ2-1; 8 positions agree with TRBD2. The CDR3 is 21 amino acids. Looked up from germline, CDR1 is SGHTA and CDR2 is FQGTGA. V was pared by 5 bases and J by 0 bases, with 21 bases of the junction left unmatched. The CDR3 nucleotides are TGTGCCAGCAGCGTACCGGGACTAGGTGGGCAGACGAAAAGCTCCTACAATGAGCAGTTCTTC. This gives the protein CASSVPGLGGQTKSSYNEQFF.

This clonotype showed up just a few times. This chain joins TRBV18 and TRBJ2-3; TRBD2 matches 10 bases. Germline CDR1 and CDR2: KGHSH and LQKENI. The CDR3 consists of 16 residues. The junction had 7 bases not matched to a gene; V was cut back by 3 bases and J by 4 bases. DNA for the CDR3: TGTGCCAGCTCACCCCGGTCTAGCGGGGGTCCAGATACGCAGTATTTT. Its protein is CASSPRSSGGPDTQYF.